This T cell receptor beta chain was captured by sequencing in a study of blood T cell repertoires in COVID-19. For the study at large: The study drew acute and convalescent COVID-19 samples from the United States, Italy and Spain.

Produced via immunoSEQ multiplex PCR; TCRdb's table is partial and in-frame only. This sample has 100,000 to 150,000 clones, with approximately 86% found just once. Enrollees, about 18 to 95 years old, lived in 20 to 25 US areas. This sequence originates from a woman aged 50 to 60 who had recovered from COVID-19. The sequencing input was PBMCs or T cells enriched from blood (not recorded which).

CDR3 DNA sequence: TGTGCCAGTAGTGCCTCGAGGGTAGGCGAGACCCAGTACTTC. Translation gives CASSASRVGETQYF. This chain links TRBV19 with TRBJ2-5; possible D gene TRBD2, 5 bases. V was trimmed by 5 bases and J by 5 bases, leaving 15 bases between them. This CDR3 has 14 amino acids. CDR1 is LNHDA, CDR2 SQIVND, per germline (reference sequence).